Listed here are 20 T cell receptor beta chains from one sample, sequenced in a study of T-cell memory formation after mild COVID-19. TCRdb re-derived calls from the 5' RACE reads in MiXCR, one entry per CDR3 protein. This sample has fewer than 600,000 distinct CDR3 sequences, with approximately 21% found just once. The specimen was PBMCs or a T cell subset sorted from them (not recorded which). Every receptor here comes from an adult woman who had mild COVID-19 (a few samples of this study predate the infection). Cell type and time point are not known.

This rearrangement joins TRBV2 to TRBJ2-7; the D is unclear. The V end was cut by 7 bases, the J end by 4 bases, with 11 bases between. The CDR3 sequence is 12 residues long. Per germline, CDR1 SNHLY and CDR2 FYNNEI. DNA of the CDR3: TGTGCCAGCACACGAGTGGAGTACGAGCAGTACTTC. As protein: CASTRVEYEQYF.

The chain has TRBV18 and TRBJ2-1, with 13 bases identical to TRBD2. Germline V gene lookup returns CDR1 KGHSH and CDR2 LQKENI. The CDR3 totals 14 residues. J was trimmed by 10 bases and V by 4 bases; bases with no gene match: 4. The CDR3 DNA reads TGTGCCAGCTCACTGGGACTAGCGGGAAGAGAGCAGTTCTTC. Translating it yields CASSLGLAGREQFF.

This sequence joins TRBV19 and TRBJ2-1; 11 bases are a match to TRBD2. The CDR3 is 15 amino acids. Germline CDR1 is LNHDA and CDR2 is SQIVND (reference sequence). Trimming took 2 bases from V and 7 from J; bases not matched to a gene: 4. The CDR3 DNA is TGTGCCAGTAGTATAATAGCGGGAGGGTCGAATGAGCAGTTCTTC. Translated, it gives CASSIIAGGSNEQFF.

Turning to this clonotype: Here the CDR3 omits its conserved ending phenylalanine or tryptophan, so a read error is the likely source. The J gene is TRBJ2-7, the V gene TRBV19; D perhaps matches TRBD2 (5 bases). Germline CDR1 and CDR2: LNHDA and SQIVND (reference sequence). The CDR3 length is 16 residues. V lost 7 bases, J lost 2 bases, and 21 bases lay in between. The CDR3 here is CASTERAGLSAYEQYL. The CDR3 coding sequence is TGTGCCAGTACCGAGAGGGCGGGTCTGTCAGCCTACGAGCAGTACTTA.

The chain is built from TRBV6-2 or TRBV6-3 and TRBJ2-3; D unclear. Germline loops: CDR1 MNHEY, CDR2 SVGEGT. The length of the CDR3 is 11 residues. V lost 4 bases and J 10 bases, leaving 9 bases between the germline ends. CDR3 protein: CASSSVSPQYF. In nucleotides, the CDR3 is TGTGCCAGCAGTTCGGTTAGCCCGCAGTATTTT.

The V gene is TRBV20-1, the J gene TRBJ1-5, with TRBD1 matching 7 bases. Losses at the gene ends were 1 base for V and 4 bases for J; bases not matched to a gene: 4. The CDR3 spans 14 residues. The germline CDR1 and CDR2 sequences are DFQATT and SNEGSKA (reference sequence). Here the CDR3 DNA reads TGCAGTGCTAGAGGCGACAGGGATAATCAGCCCCAGCATTTT. It translates to CSARGDRDNQPQHF.

The genes are TRBV12-3 or TRBV12-4 and TRBJ2-3, with 7 bases that match TRBD1. J was trimmed by 5 bases and V by 5 bases; bases with no gene match: 7. This CDR3 comprises 14 residues. In DNA, the CDR3 is TGTGCCAGCAGTAAAGGACAGGTACAAGATACGCAGTATTTT. It is translated as CASSKGQVQDTQYF.

The chain combines TRBV7-7 with TRBJ2-5; 8 bases agree with TRBD2. This CDR3 spans 16 amino acids. The V and J ends lost 3 bases and 4 bases, in that order; junction bases with no gene match: 10. Germline V lookup: CDR1 SSHAT, CDR2 FNYEAQ (reference sequence). The CDR3 bases are TGTGCCAGCAGCTTCATCCGGGGGGGCGCTTCAGAGACCCAGTACTTC. Translation: CASSFIRGGASETQYF.

The DNA for the CDR3 is TGCAGTGCCGTAGGGAGATCCTACAATGAGCAGTTCTTC. Amino acid sequence: CSAVGRSYNEQFF. The chain uses TRBV20-1 and TRBJ2-1, with a weak D call TRBD2 (5 bases). The V end was cut by 6 bases, the J end by 1 base, with 10 bases between. CDR3 length equals 13 residues. Germline V gene data show CDR1 as DFQATT and CDR2 as SNEGSKA (reference sequence).

The genes are TRBV12-3 or TRBV12-4 and TRBJ2-1; 10 bases agree with TRBD2. Trimming cost V 6 bases and J 3 bases; bases outside gene matches: 5. The CDR3 contains 15 residues. DNA of the CDR3: TGTGCCAGCAGCCCTACTAGCGGGGACTACAATGAGCAGTTCTTC. It specifies CASSPTSGDYNEQFF.

The chain carries TRBV10-3 and TRBJ2-1; D unclear. The V end lost 6 bases, the J end lost 0 bases, and 12 bases lay between the germline ends. Germline CDR1 ENHRY, CDR2 SYGVKD. The CDR3 consists of 15 residues. The DNA for the CDR3 is TGTGCCATCAGCATTGGCCTGAGCTCCTACAATGAGCAGTTCTTC. The encoded protein is CAISIGLSSYNEQFF.

The V call is TRBV12-3 or TRBV12-4, the J call TRBJ1-5, with 7 bases identical to TRBD1. The CDR3 covers 15 residues. V lost 4 bases and J lost 3; bases outside the gene matches: 6. CDR3 nucleotide sequence: TGTGCCAGCAGTTCGACAGGGAGAGACAATCAGCCCCAGCATTTT. Translation gives CASSSTGRDNQPQHF.

The CDR3 is CASSSRPNTEAFF. The CDR3 nucleotides read TGTGCCAGCAGTTCCCGACCGAACACTGAAGCTTTCTTT. V usage is TRBV6-5 and J usage is TRBJ1-1, with D unresolved. Per germline, CDR1 MNHEY and CDR2 SVGAGI. The CDR3 extends over 13 amino acids. The germline V and J ends were trimmed by 4 bases and 1 base, with 7 bases remaining between them.

The CDR3 nucleotides read TGTGCCACCAGCAGAGAACGAGTAATAGAGACCCAGTACTTC. Amino acids: CATSRERVIETQYF. V usage is TRBV15 and J usage is TRBJ2-5; D is unclear. The CDR3 has 14 residues. The V gene lost 0 bases and the J gene lost 4 bases, with 9 bases spanning the gap. Germline V lookup: CDR1 LNHNV, CDR2 YYDKDF (reference sequence).

This clonotype was seen only a few times. The chain employs TRBV7-6 and TRBJ2-3; 10 positions match TRBD2. Trimming at V came to 1 base and at J to 4 bases, leaving 5 bases not matched to a gene. Germline V lookup: CDR1 SGHVS, CDR2 FNYEAQ. CDR3 length equals 16 residues. CDR3 amino acids: CASSLGASGSSDTQYF. The CDR3 nucleotides read TGTGCCAGCAGCTTAGGGGCTAGCGGGAGTTCAGATACGCAGTATTTT.

The chain recombines TRBV5-6 with TRBJ2-7; perhaps TRBD1 as D (5 bases). V was trimmed by 4 bases and J by 2 bases, leaving 13 bases between them. Germline V gives CDR1 SGHDT, CDR2 YYEEEE. The CDR3 consists of 14 residues. The CDR3 reads CASSIGAETYEQYF. In DNA form, the CDR3 reads TGTGCCAGCAGCATAGGGGCTGAAACCTACGAGCAGTACTTC.

This clonotype was seen a handful of times. The genes are TRBV5-1 and TRBJ2-5, with TRBD1 matching over 11 bases. In germline, CDR1 is SGHRS, CDR2 YFSETQ. After removal of 4 bases from V and 7 bases from J, the junction contained 9 bases not matched to a gene. The CDR3 length is 15 residues. CDR3 nucleotide sequence: TGCGCCAGCAGCCCTGGACAGGGGGCCGCAGGGACCCAGTACTTC. Its protein product is CASSPGQGAAGTQYF.

This clonotype has ten or more counts. The V call is TRBV5-6, the J call TRBJ2-1; TRBD2 is a possible D gene (6 bases). Trimming removed 2 bases from V and 8 bases from J, with 17 bases in between. Germline assignment: CDR1 SGHDT and CDR2 YYEEEE. This CDR3 has 15 residues. CDR3 sequence: CASSFLLRRADEQFF. DNA of the CDR3: TGTGCCAGCAGCTTCCTGCTGCGGAGGGCCGATGAGCAGTTCTTC.

V is TRBV4-2 and J is TRBJ1-4; the match to TRBD1 covers 8 bases. The CDR3 contains 16 residues. Trimming took 3 bases from V and 7 from J; bases not matched to a gene: 10. CDR1 is LGHNA, CDR2 YNFKEQ, per germline. CDR3 in DNA: TGTGCCAGCAGCCATCCCACCTACAGGGGGGCTGAAAAACTGTTTTTT. Encoded protein: CASSHPTYRGAEKLFF.

The V gene is TRBV2, the J gene TRBJ2-7, with 14 bases lining up with TRBD2. From germline, CDR1 is SNHLY and CDR2 FYNNEI. V trimming: 6 bases; J trimming: 3 bases; junction bases outside the gene matches: 7. The CDR3 consists of 16 residues. CDR3 amino acids: CASRGTSGSNLYEQYF. CDR3 nucleotide sequence: TGTGCCAGCAGGGGGACTAGCGGGAGTAACCTCTACGAGCAGTACTTC.